Below, 15 T cell receptor beta chains from the same sample are listed, as sequenced in a study of blood T cell repertoires in COVID-19. Repertoires were generated with immunoSEQ multiplex PCR, while TCRdb's copy carries only in-frame clones and drops some. The sample has over 350,000 clones, approximately 90% seen once. Sequencing was performed on PBMCs or T cells enriched from blood (not recorded which). All receptors derive from a woman in her forties or fifties who had recovered from COVID-19.

The chain joins TRBV5-1 to TRBJ2-7, with D possibly TRBD1 on 5 matching bases. This CDR3 is built from 14 residues. Trimming stripped 1 base from V and 5 bases from J, with 13 bases between. The germline gives CDR1 SGHRS, CDR2 YFSETQ. CDR3 region: CASSLIGQNNEQYF. The CDR3 DNA reads TGCGCCAGCAGCTTGATCGGACAAAATAACGAGCAGTACTTC.

The gene calls are TRBV18 and TRBJ2-2; D is unclear. V lost 3 bases to trimming and J lost 5 bases, with 10 bases between them. The germline V gene encodes CDR1 KGHSH and CDR2 LQKENI. The CDR3 runs to 14 residues. The CDR3 is CASSPQTSTGELFF. The CDR3 DNA sequence: TGTGCCAGCTCACCGCAAACTTCGACCGGGGAGCTGTTTTTT.

The J gene is TRBJ1-5, the V gene TRBV7-2; 10 bases line up with TRBD1. Per the germline V gene, CDR1 is SGHTA and CDR2 is FQGNSA. The CDR3 consists of 16 residues. The trim removed 6 bases at V and 0 bases at J, leaving 5 bases unmatched. CDR3 in DNA: TGTGCCAGCAGTTGGGGACAGGGGTATAGCAATCAGCCCCAGCATTTT. Protein sequence: CASSWGQGYSNQPQHF.

This chain links TRBV6-5 with TRBJ1-5; a weak D match, TRBD1 (6 bases). The CDR3 loop spans 15 amino acids. Germline CDR1 and CDR2: MNHEY and SVGAGI. V was pared by 7 bases and J by 8 bases, with 21 bases between. CDR3 coding DNA: TGTGCCAGCAATCCGGGGAAGGGGGAGAGTAAGCCCCAGCATTTT. Protein: CASNPGKGESKPQHF.

This clone appeared a few times. The rearrangement uses TRBV4-3 and TRBJ2-7; possible D gene TRBD1, 5 bases. The CDR3 runs to 14 residues. V lost 0 bases and J 6 bases, leaving 12 bases between the germline ends. Germline V gene lookup returns CDR1 LGHNA and CDR2 YSLEER. The CDR3 loop reads CASSQDSEGAEQYF. The CDR3 nucleotides read TGCGCCAGCAGCCAAGATAGTGAAGGGGCCGAGCAGTACTTC.

This clone was seen once. The rearrangement uses TRBV5-1 and TRBJ1-1; D remains ambiguous. With 0 bases removed from V and 1 base from J, the gap between germline ends came to 31 bases. CDR3 length: 22 amino acids. Per germline, CDR1 SGHRS and CDR2 YFSETQ. This CDR3 is CASSLGLGYGGGSLPRNTEAFF. The CDR3 DNA reads TGCGCCAGCAGCTTGGGATTGGGATATGGTGGAGGGAGTCTCCCCCGGAACACTGAAGCTTTCTTT.

The chain links TRBV5-1 to TRBJ1-1; D is unclear. Trimming stripped 4 bases from V and 1 base from J, with 11 bases between. The CDR3 spans 14 residues. Germline V lookup: CDR1 SGHRS, CDR2 YFSETQ. Written as DNA, the CDR3 is TGCGCCAGCAGCCAATTGGCGGCGAACACTGAAGCTTTCTTT. Residues: CASSQLAANTEAFF. Together with reference TRBV5-1 and TRBJ1-1, the CDR3 gives the full variable domain: KAGVTQTPRYLIKTRGQQVTLSCSPISGHRSVSWYQQTPGQGLQFLFEYFSETQRNKGNFPGRFSGRQFSNSRSEMNVSTLELGDSALYLCASSQLAANTEAFFGQGTRLTVV.

The chain combines TRBV29-1 with TRBJ2-5; possibly TRBD1 for D (5 bases). Trimming stripped 3 bases from V and 2 bases from J, with 19 bases between. This CDR3 is 16 amino acids long. Germline CDR1 is SQVTM and CDR2 is ANQGSEA. The CDR3 loop is CSVDLMQGSPQETQYF. The CDR3 DNA reads as TGCAGCGTTGATCTGATGCAGGGCTCCCCTCAAGAGACCCAGTACTTC.

The J gene is TRBJ1-2, the V gene TRBV11-2, with D possibly TRBD1 on 5 matching bases. This CDR3 contains 14 residues. CDR1 is SGHAT, CDR2 FQNNGV, per germline. Trimming pared 5 bases from V and 2 bases from J, leaving 12 bases between. The CDR3 here is CASSPGHTNYGYTF. The CDR3, as DNA: TGTGCCAGCAGCCCCGGACACACGAACTATGGCTACACCTTC. Together with reference TRBV11-2 and TRBJ1-2, the CDR3 gives the full variable domain: EAGVAQSPRYKIIEKRQSVAFWCNPISGHATLYWYQQILGQGPKLLIQFQNNGVVDDSQLPKDRFSAERLKGVDSTLKIQPAKLEDSAVYLCASSPGHTNYGYTFGSGTRLTVV.

This clone appeared a single time. V usage is TRBV7-2 and J usage is TRBJ2-7, with D possibly TRBD2 on 6 matching bases. V lost 2 bases and J lost 2, with 10 bases in between. The CDR3 spans 14 residues. Germline CDR1 and CDR2: SGHTA and FQGNSA. CDR3: CASSLWDSAYEQYF. The DNA for the CDR3 is TGTGCCAGCAGCTTATGGGACTCTGCCTACGAGCAGTACTTC.

V gene TRBV7-9 combines with J gene TRBJ1-4; TRBD1 matches at 7 bases. Unmatched junction bases numbered 11, after V lost 4 bases and J lost 0 bases. This CDR3 region has 18 residues. CDR1 and CDR2 from the germline V gene are SEHNR and FQNEAQ (reference sequence). The DNA for the CDR3 is TGTGCCAGCAGCTATTTCGGGGCAGGGGGTGCAACTAATGAAAAACTGTTTTTT. Residues: CASSYFGAGGATNEKLFF.

This sequence joins TRBV7-2 and TRBJ2-7, with TRBD2 as a possible D gene (5 bases). CDR1 and CDR2 from the germline V gene are SGHTA and FQGNSA. This CDR3 region has 13 residues. The V end was cut by 3 bases, the J end by 3 bases, with 9 bases between. CDR3 sequence (DNA): TGTGCCAGCAGCTTCGGGGAGTTCTACGAGCAGTACTTC. Its translation is CASSFGEFYEQYF.

In the case of this clone: This sample includes further DNA sequences coding for the same CDR3. J is TRBJ1-5 and V is TRBV12-3 or TRBV12-4, with TRBD1 as a possible D gene (5 bases). V lost 3 bases and J 4 bases, leaving 7 bases between the germline ends. CDR3 length: 13 residues. The CDR3 DNA follows: TGTGCCAGCAGTTTCGGGGGAAATCAGCCCCAGCATTTT. Amino acids: CASSFGGNQPQHF.

The rearrangement links TRBV5-1 to TRBJ1-6, with a weak D call TRBD1 (5 bases). CDR1 and CDR2 (germline): SGHRS, YFSETQ. V shed 0 bases and J shed 0 bases, with 7 bases lying between them. This CDR3 is 16 amino acids long. Here the CDR3 DNA reads TGCGCCAGCAGCTTGGGACAGAACTCCTATAATTCACCCCTCCACTTT. This encodes CASSLGQNSYNSPLHF.

This clone was recorded once. The rearrangement links TRBV12-3 or TRBV12-4 to TRBJ1-5; unclear D gene. V shed 3 bases and J shed 1 base, with 4 bases lying between them. CDR3 length equals 13 residues. The CDR3 spells CASSFGSNQPQHF. The CDR3 coding sequence is TGTGCCAGCAGTTTTGGCAGCAATCAGCCCCAGCATTTT.